These 19 T cell receptor beta chains were sequenced from one sample in a study of shared clonotypes between healthy human individuals (TCRdb year 2020). CD8 naive samples were CD45RO-negative cells positively selected for CCR7, giving a CD45RA+CCR7+ population that excluded TemRA cells. Libraries came from the immunoSEQ multiplex PCR assay. Entries here come from immuneACCESS through TCRdb and include only in-frame sequences with V and J called. Some clones fail to appear in such tables; in the studies checked, an unresolved V gene covers under half of the shortfall, and the cause of the remainder is unknown. This sample has fewer than 800,000 clones in its table, and approximately 90% of those were observed once. Roughly 22% of the sample comes from the top ten. The sequenced sample consisted of naive CD8+ T cells sorted from blood. The intended sense of this specimen's cell subset or site label: CD45RA+CCR7+. Receptors originate from a man aged 25 to 40 in good health.

This clone has only one observation. The chain has TRBV2 and TRBJ2-2, with no clear D. CDR3 size: 16 residues. Germline CDR1 is SNHLY and CDR2 is FYNNEI. Between the trimmed V and J ends, which lost 4 bases and 2 bases, there was a span of 14 bases. The CDR3 here is CASSVWTSANTGELFF. The CDR3 DNA reads as TGTGCCAGCAGTGTGTGGACCAGCGCCAACACCGGGGAGCTGTTTTTT.

Only one count was recorded for this clone. The rearrangement joins TRBV27 to TRBJ2-1; 7 bases are a match to TRBD2. Looked up from germline, CDR1 is MNHEY and CDR2 is SMNVEV (reference sequence). The CDR3 extends over 16 amino acids. The V gene end was trimmed by 6 bases and the J gene end by 9 bases; junction bases not matched to a gene: 17. CDR3 loop: CASSLGTWEGPFEQFF. Written as DNA, the CDR3 is TGTGCCAGCAGCCTAGGGACCTGGGAGGGCCCTTTTGAGCAGTTCTTC.

The chain couples TRBV7-2 to TRBJ2-7; tentatively, D is TRBD2 (6 bases). Trimming shortened V by 1 base and J by 4 bases, and 11 bases separated the two germline ends. This CDR3 region has 14 residues. Germline values: CDR1 SGHTA, CDR2 FQGNSA. CDR3 loop: CASSLGAGRYEQYF. In nucleotides, the CDR3 is TGTGCCAGCAGCTTAGGCGCAGGGAGGTACGAGCAGTACTTC.

The V and J genes are TRBV7-3 and TRBJ1-1, with TRBD1 identical over 7 bases. The length of the CDR3 is 13 residues. Germline assignment: CDR1 SGHTA and CDR2 FQGTGA. V lost 0 bases to trimming and J lost 5 bases; unmatched junction nucleotides: 0. The CDR3 region is CASSLTRGTEAFF. In DNA form, the CDR3 reads TGTGCCAGCAGCTTAACCAGGGGGACTGAAGCTTTCTTT.

The chain links TRBV27 to TRBJ1-2, with D hard to call. The ends were cut back, 6 bases at V and 6 bases at J, with 14 bases in the middle. This CDR3 has 13 amino acids. Germline V gene data show CDR1 as MNHEY and CDR2 as SMNVEV (reference sequence). The CDR3 DNA follows: TGTGCCAGCAGCCCATTTTCTGGGGATGGCTACACCTTC. Translating it yields CASSPFSGDGYTF.

This clone was recorded only once. V is TRBV9 and J is TRBJ2-1, with TRBD2 matching 10 bases. CDR1 and CDR2 from the germline V gene are SGDLS and YYNGEE. CDR3 length equals 18 residues. Trimming at V came to 1 base and at J to 7 bases, leaving 14 bases not matched to a gene. The CDR3 DNA reads TGTGCCAGCAGCGTATCCCCGACAGAGCGGGAGGGCCGTAATGAGCAGTTCTTC. Translating it yields CASSVSPTEREGRNEQFF.

The rearrangement uses TRBV4-1 and TRBJ2-3; D is ambiguous. In germline, CDR1 is MGHRA, CDR2 YSYEKL. This CDR3 comprises 16 residues. The ends were cut back, 3 bases at V and 0 bases at J, with 13 bases in the middle. The CDR3 loop is CASSHPGQSSTDTQYF. CDR3 DNA: TGCGCCAGCAGCCACCCGGGTCAGTCGAGCACAGATACGCAGTATTTT.

This clone was seen once. The chain uses TRBV29-1 and TRBJ2-3; D remains unclear. Germline V CDR1 and CDR2: SQVTM, ANQGSEA. The CDR3 runs to 12 residues. Trimming left V 4 bases short and J 3 bases short, with 8 bases between. The CDR3 sequence is CSVVLVTDTQYF. CDR3 DNA sequence: TGCAGCGTTGTTCTGGTAACAGATACGCAGTATTTT.

The V and J genes are TRBV27 and TRBJ2-7; TRBD1 might be the D (6 bases). Germline V gene sequence: CDR1 MNHEY, CDR2 SMNVEV (reference sequence). The CDR3 is 15 amino acids. The germline V and J ends were trimmed by 6 bases and 3 bases, with 18 bases remaining between them. The CDR3 loop is CASSPSRGQSYEQYF. The CDR3 DNA is TGTGCCAGCAGCCCCAGCCGAGGACAGAGCTACGAGCAGTACTTC.

The chain employs TRBV29-1 and TRBJ1-1; D gene uncertain. The germline V and J ends were trimmed by 1 base and 4 bases, with 13 bases remaining between them. Looked up from germline, CDR1 is SQVTM and CDR2 is ANQGSEA. CDR3 length: 14 residues. The CDR3 is CSVEGVGFSTEAFF. CDR3 bases: TGCAGCGTTGAAGGCGTGGGGTTCTCCACTGAAGCTTTCTTT.

The gene calls are TRBV30 and TRBJ2-3, with D unclear. The germline gives CDR1 GTSNPN, CDR2 SVGIG (reference sequence). The V gene lost 4 bases and the J gene lost 0 bases, with 17 bases spanning the gap. The CDR3 spans 16 residues. As DNA, the CDR3 is TGTGCCTGGATTTATTCCCGCGTTTACAGCACAGATACGCAGTATTTT. Its protein product is CAWIYSRVYSTDTQYF.

The chain is built from TRBV27 and TRBJ1-5, with D unclear. This CDR3 comprises 13 residues. CDR1 and CDR2 from the germline V gene are MNHEY and SMNVEV (reference sequence). V was pared by 3 bases and J by 9 bases, with 12 bases between. In nucleotides, the CDR3 is TGTGCCAGCAGTTTTCAGCGGGGTAGGCCCCAGCATTTT. Translating gives CASSFQRGRPQHF.

The V and J genes are TRBV21-1 and TRBJ1-1. TRBV21-1 is a recognized pseudogene. The CDR3 sequence is 13 residues long. CDR3 sequence reads: CASSRENNTEAFF. The CDR3 DNA is TGTGCCAGCAGCCGGGAGAATAACACTGAAGCTTTCTTT.

The V call is TRBV5-6, the J call TRBJ1-1, with D perhaps TRBD1 (5 bases). Germline V lookup: CDR1 SGHDT, CDR2 YYEEEE. Between the trimmed V and J ends, which lost 4 bases and 11 bases, there was a span of 18 bases. This CDR3 is 13 amino acids long. CDR3 sequence reads: CASSPKVGGSAFF. As DNA, the CDR3 is TGTGCCAGCAGCCCGAAGGTTGGGGGGAGCGCTTTCTTT.

The rearrangement links TRBV5-6 to TRBJ2-7, with 8 nucleotides matching TRBD2. Trimming at V came to 4 bases and at J to 4 bases, leaving 10 bases not matched to a gene. Germline lookup yields CDR1 SGHDT and CDR2 YYEEEE. CDR3 length: 15 amino acids. The CDR3 bases are TGTGCCAGCAGCCGGGAGGGGCTGCCGGTGTACGAGCAGTACTTC. It translates to CASSREGLPVYEQYF.

The chain combines TRBV18 with TRBJ2-7; 7 bases align to TRBD1. The CDR3 is 20 residues long. Trimming at V came to 1 base and at J to 1 base, leaving 19 bases not matched to a gene. Germline assignment: CDR1 KGHSH and CDR2 LQKENI. As DNA, the CDR3 is TGTGCCAGCTCACCACTCCGCCAATACAAACAGGGGTTTTTATCCTACGAGCAGTACTTC. Encoded protein: CASSPLRQYKQGFLSYEQYF.

The gene calls are TRBV4-1 and TRBJ2-3; TRBD1 might be the D (8 bases). The V gene's germline CDR1 is MGHRA and CDR2 YSYEKL. The CDR3 extends over 15 amino acids. V lost 2 bases and J 4 bases, leaving 13 bases between the germline ends. The CDR3 reads CASSQTGGDADTQYF. CDR3 sequence (DNA): TGCGCCAGCAGCCAAACAGGGGGGGACGCAGATACGCAGTATTTT.

V usage is TRBV29-1 and J usage is TRBJ2-2; D might be TRBD1 (7 bases). CDR1 is SQVTM, CDR2 ANQGSEA, per germline. V lost 2 bases, J lost 9 bases, and 22 bases lay in between. This CDR3 is built from 16 residues. The CDR3 is CSVEHHVAGGRRELFF. Here the CDR3 DNA reads TGCAGCGTTGAACATCACGTGGCAGGGGGGCGGAGGGAGCTGTTTTTT.

This clone was found once. The V gene is TRBV9, the J gene TRBJ2-5; a possible D gene is TRBD1 (6 bases). CDR3 size: 14 residues. Trimming pared 0 bases from V and 3 bases from J, leaving 9 bases between. Germline V gives CDR1 SGDLS, CDR2 YYNGEE. CDR3 in amino acids: CASSVEQGKETQYF. The CDR3 DNA reads TGTGCCAGCAGCGTAGAACAGGGAAAAGAGACCCAGTACTTC.